The source of this T cell receptor beta chain is a study of Ad26.COV2.S vaccination and SARS-CoV-2 variants. At the level of the study: Ad26.COV2.S, an intramuscular injection, was given once or twice 56 days apart.

About this clone itself: The target antigen is unknown.

The CDR3 is 12 amino acids. The V gene lost 7 bases and the J gene lost 5 bases, with 8 bases spanning the gap. Germline loops: CDR1 SEHNR, CDR2 FQNEAQ (reference sequence). Study-level points and caveats: After vaccination, substantial breadth of spike-specific CD8+ and CD4+ responses was reported. While placebo recipients had lower spike-specific TCR breadth, vaccine recipients had more.

The table came from immunoSEQ multiplex PCR; TCRdb's copy has only in-frame clones and leaves some out. The data contain a few hundred thousand clones, approximately 90% of them singletons. Treatment denoted: approximately 18 received Ad26.COV2.S at low or high dose, single or two shots; five or six received placebo; per-sample allocation not given. Specimen acquisition occurred on day 63 following the initial vaccine or placebo injection. Source: peripheral blood, taken in a trial of Ad26.COV2.S vaccine versus placebo. The chain has TRBV7-9 and TRBJ2-2; D uncertain. The receptor's source is a person aged 18-60 years who received the Ad26.COV2.S COVID-19 vaccine or a placebo. The CDR3 region is CASIFGTGELFF. For the CDR3, the DNA is TGTGCCAGCATTTTTGGGACCGGGGAGCTGTTTTTT.